This TCR beta chain originates from a study of T cells in Graves' hyperthyroidism and ophthalmopathy. Many counts were recorded for this clonotype. The CDR3 extends over 14 amino acids. Germline V lookup: CDR1 SGHTS, CDR2 YDEGEE. Trimming stripped 0 bases from V and 8 bases from J, with 11 bases between. Stability of Graves' hyperthyroidism was defined as absent ophthalmopathy progression within 18 months. Out of approximately 10 ml of fresh peripheral blood came the PBMCs. From RNA transcripts, TCR beta CDR3 regions were amplified. The HTBI primer set was used in a first-round RT-PCR of the TCR CDR3. TCRdb reprocessed the multiplex PCR reads with MiXCR, giving one entry per CDR3 protein. The data hold around 200,000 distinct CDR3 sequences, with about a sixth observed a single time.

The V gene is TRBV5-8, the J gene TRBJ1-4; no reliable D call. The receptor was derived from a middle-aged man with Graves' hyperthyroidism. The sequenced material came from blood. The CDR3 region is CASSLGDLGEKLFF. DNA for the CDR3: TGTGCCAGCAGCTTGGGCGATTTAGGCGAAAAACTGTTTTTT.